This section outlines one T cell receptor (beta chain) sequence together with its context. These data originate in a study of shared clonotypes between healthy human individuals. After removal of 2 bases from V and 4 bases from J, the junction contained 7 bases not matched to a gene. The CDR3 length is 16 residues. Germline V gene data show CDR1 as WNHNN and CDR2 as SYGVQD (reference sequence). Assay used: immunoSEQ multiplex PCR; TCRdb lists only in-frame clones, some missing. This table holds 1.4 million or so clones, roughly 98.5% found once. Sequencing was carried out using naive CD4+ T cells sorted from blood. The subset: CD45RA+ positively selected. This TCR came from a man aged 25-45 years in good health. The V and J genes are TRBV10-1 and TRBJ2-2; 7 bases map to TRBD2. The CDR3 here is CASSETGRSGTGELFF. The DNA of the CDR3 is TGCGCCAGCAGTGAGACCGGGAGGAGCGGCACCGGGGAGCTGTTTTTT.